The 8 T cell receptor beta chains below all came from one sample that was sequenced in a study of CD8 T cells in ankylosing spondylitis (dated by TCRdb to the late 2010s). Receptor amplification or capture employed 5' RACE. Sequencing was performed on an Illumina HiSeq 2500. The public sequencing data were trimmed at Q25 with fastp and processed into clonotypes with MiXCR by TCRdb, which kept only in-frame beta chains. Rows matching on CDR3 protein sequence are summarized as one entry with the most common DNA and genes. Within this sample are about 130,000 distinct CDR3 sequences, with 9.3% of them counted one time only. The ten largest clonotypes hold approximately 3.3% of the sample. The specimen sequenced was blood, either unsorted or a sorted T cell fraction (not recorded which). The receptors originated from a male donor with ankylosing spondylitis or in good health (not recorded which).

The chain carries TRBV4-3 and TRBJ2-7, with TRBD1 as a possible D gene (6 bases). The ends were cut back, 0 bases at V and 1 base at J, with 10 bases in the middle. This CDR3 spans 15 amino acids. Germline CDR1 and CDR2: LGHNA and YSLEER. The CDR3 reads CASSQDWDMSYEQYF. Here the CDR3 DNA reads TGCGCCAGCAGCCAAGATTGGGACATGTCCTACGAGCAGTACTTC.

As to this clonotype: Being one base from a much bigger clone, this may be a read error. V usage is TRBV20-1 and J usage is TRBJ2-4; 10 nucleotides line up with TRBD1. The CDR3 extends over 16 amino acids. Germline V gene data show CDR1 as DFQATT and CDR2 as SNEGSKA (reference sequence). Here the CDR3 DNA reads TGCAGTGCCGATGGACATTTCGGGACAGGGGAAAACAGTCAGTACTTC. Protein: CSADGHFGTGENSQYF.

This clonotype was recorded many times. The V and J genes are TRBV7-2 and TRBJ2-3; D remains ambiguous. Trimming cost V 3 bases and J 6 bases, with 13 bases left between them. Germline values: CDR1 SGHTA, CDR2 FQGNSA. This CDR3 has 14 amino acids. CDR3 bases: TGTGCCAGCAGCTTTTGGACGACAACGGATACGCAGTATTTT. Translation: CASSFWTTTDTQYF.

V usage is TRBV20-1 and J usage is TRBJ2-4; possible D gene TRBD2, 5 bases. Trimming removed 4 bases from V and 3 bases from J, with 16 bases in between. CDR1 and CDR2 (germline): DFQATT, SNEGSKA (reference sequence). The CDR3 contains 15 residues. CDR3 amino acids: CSAIGTGGFKNIQYF. The DNA of the CDR3 is TGCAGTGCTATAGGTACTGGAGGCTTCAAAAACATTCAGTACTTC.

This clonotype appeared many times. The rearrangement links TRBV20-1 to TRBJ2-7, with 9 bases aligning to TRBD2. The CDR3 has 15 residues. The junction had 7 bases not matched to a gene; V was cut back by 0 bases and J by 4 bases. Germline-derived CDR1 and CDR2 are DFQATT and SNEGSKA (reference sequence). Here the CDR3 reads CSARDPSGRTYEQYF. The CDR3 nucleotides are TGCAGTGCTAGAGATCCGAGCGGGAGGACTTACGAGCAGTACTTC.

In its sample, this clonotype was seen many times. CDR3 residues: CAIRSEGYEQYF. CDR3 nucleotide sequence: TGTGCCATCAGGAGTGAAGGTTACGAGCAGTACTTC. The chain carries TRBV10-3 and TRBJ2-7, with no clear D. Trimming took 6 bases from V and 4 from J, leaving 10 bases between them. This CDR3 region has 12 residues. Per germline, CDR1 ENHRY and CDR2 SYGVKD.

The table lists this clonotype with many counts. The genes are TRBV7-9 and TRBJ1-2; no firm D call. There are 17 residues in the CDR3. V was shortened by 5 bases and J by 4 bases, with 23 bases between the two germline ends. Germline loops: CDR1 SEHNR, CDR2 FQNEAQ (reference sequence). CDR3 residues: CASSPPSPGGVSYGYTF. In DNA form, the CDR3 reads TGTGCCAGCAGCCCCCCAAGTCCGGGTGGAGTCAGCTATGGCTACACCTTC. Based on the CDR3 plus reference TRBV7-9 and TRBJ1-2, the full variable domain is DTGVSQNPRHKITKRGQNVTFRCDPISEHNRLYWYRQTLGQGPEFLTYFQNEAQLEKSRLLSDRFSAERPKGSFSTLEIQRTEQGDSAMYLCASSPPSPGGVSYGYTFGSGTRLTVV.

This clonotype showed up many times. DNA of the CDR3: TGCGCCAGCAGCCCTTCAAGGGGGGGGACCGGGGAGCTGTTTTTT. Translated: CASSPSRGGTGELFF. The genes are TRBV4-3 and TRBJ2-2, with D possibly TRBD2 on 7 matching bases. Germline lookup yields CDR1 LGHNA and CDR2 YSLEER. V lost 4 bases to trimming and J lost 5 bases, with 14 bases between them. This CDR3 is 15 amino acids long.